This T cell receptor beta chain was documented in a study of blood T cell repertoires in COVID-19. Study at large: T cells, B-cell-depleted T cells, or PBMCs provided the cDNA or gDNA that served as material.

In its sample, this clone was seen once. Per the original methods: Reference gene primer amplification gave estimated nucleated cell counts. This table comes from immunoSEQ multiplex PCR, and its TCRdb copy is limited to in-frame clones, with some not included. V and J calls and clone size are those listed in that table; D and trimming were worked out from the DNA. This table holds about 260,000 clones, more than 75% found once. Deletions cut 4 bases from V and 4 bases from J, with 9 bases between. This CDR3 spans 13 amino acids. Germline V lookup: CDR1 SGHKS, CDR2 YYEKEE (reference sequence). Sequencing input: peripheral blood. V usage is TRBV5-5 and J usage is TRBJ1-5; tentatively, D is TRBD1 (6 bases). The sequence was collected from a woman in her thirties or forties who had recovered from COVID-19. CDR3 sequence reads: CASSPQGNQPQHF. CDR3 coding DNA: TGTGCCAGCAGCCCACAGGGTAATCAGCCCCAGCATTTT.